The 14 T cell receptor beta chains presented below share a single source sample, sequenced in a study of shared clonotypes between healthy human individuals. Profiled with immunoSEQ multiplex PCR; TCRdb holds only in-frame clones, not every one. The table has roughly 2.1 million clones, approximately 94% seen once. The naive CD8 population came from CD45RO-negative cells selected for CCR7, without terminally differentiated effector memory CD45RA+ cells. Specimen: naive CD8+ T cells from PBMCs. The receptors originated from a man aged 18 to 30 in good health. Some clones in this sample may be carry-over from other donors' samples.

The chain joins TRBV5-6 to TRBJ1-2; a possible D gene is TRBD1 (6 bases). Trimming left V 4 bases short and J 7 bases short, with 11 bases between. The germline CDR1 and CDR2 sequences are SGHDT and YYEEEE. CDR3 size: 12 residues. The CDR3 DNA follows: TGTGCCAGCAGCCCACAGGGAGCTGGCTACACCTTC. Its translation is CASSPQGAGYTF. Based on the CDR3 plus reference TRBV5-6 and TRBJ1-2, the full variable domain is DAGVTQSPTHLIKTRGQQVTLRCSPKSGHDTVSWYQQALGQGPQFIFQYYEEEERQRGNFPDRFSGHQFPNYSSELNVNALLLGDSALYLCASSPQGAGYTFGSGTRLTVV.

The sample holds a few counts of this clone. The J gene is TRBJ1-5, the V gene TRBV15; D gene unclear. CDR1 and CDR2 (germline): LNHNV, YYDKDF (reference sequence). V lost 3 bases, J lost 5 bases, and 14 bases lay in between. The length of the CDR3 is 15 residues. This chain's CDR3 is CATSSKPDGYQPQHF. The CDR3, as DNA: TGTGCCACCAGCAGCAAGCCCGACGGCTATCAGCCCCAGCATTTT.

This rearrangement joins TRBV10-3 to TRBJ2-1; D gene uncertain. The length of the CDR3 is 13 residues. Germline V gene sequence: CDR1 ENHRY, CDR2 SYGVKD. V was clipped by 0 bases and J by 8 bases, with 8 bases between them. CDR3 in amino acids: CAISESSSYEQFF. In nucleotides, the CDR3 is TGTGCCATCAGTGAGTCGAGCAGTTATGAGCAGTTCTTC.

This chain joins TRBV7-8 and TRBJ1-1, with D possibly being TRBD1 (5 bases). The germline V gene encodes CDR1 SGHVS and CDR2 FQNEAQ. Trimming removed 1 base from V and 1 base from J, with 13 bases in between. The CDR3 has 16 residues. CDR3 nucleotides: TGTGCCAGCAGCTTAGTGTTCCCGGGGCCGAACACTGAAGCTTTCTTT. It translates to CASSLVFPGPNTEAFF.

This sequence joins TRBV27 and TRBJ1-2; a possible D gene is TRBD1 (6 bases). Trimming stripped 2 bases from V and 2 bases from J, with 15 bases between. The CDR3 has 16 residues. Germline values: CDR1 MNHEY, CDR2 SMNVEV (reference sequence). Here the CDR3 reads CASSLGDRQLNYGYTF. The CDR3 nucleotides are TGTGCCAGCAGTTTAGGTGACAGGCAATTAAACTATGGCTACACCTTC.

The J gene is TRBJ2-1, the V gene TRBV7-9; 8 bases line up with TRBD2. Per the germline V gene, CDR1 is SEHNR and CDR2 is FQNEAQ (reference sequence). V was clipped by 0 bases and J by 3 bases; unmatched bases: 10. The CDR3 runs 18 residues. As DNA, the CDR3 is TGTGCCAGCAGCTTAGCTGCAGGACTAGCCGAGAGCTACAATGAGCAGTTCTTC. Protein: CASSLAAGLAESYNEQFF.

The rearrangement links TRBV29-1 to TRBJ1-1; D perhaps matches TRBD1 (5 bases). The germline CDR1 and CDR2 sequences are SQVTM and ANQGSEA. CDR3 size: 13 residues. This CDR3 is CSGLGGEVTEAFF. CDR3 DNA sequence: TGCAGTGGCTTGGGGGGAGAGGTTACTGAAGCTTTCTTT. The full variable domain, completed using reference TRBV29-1 and TRBJ1-1, is SAVISQKPSRDICQRGTSLTIQCQVDSQVTMMFWYRQQPGQSLTLIATANQGSEATYESGFVIDKFPISRPNLTFSTLTVSNMSPEDSSIYLCSGLGGEVTEAFFGQGTRLTVV.

The chain carries TRBV28 and TRBJ2-7; the D is unclear. CDR3 length equals 11 residues. Trimming removed 11 bases from V and 3 bases from J, with 11 bases in between. Looked up from germline, CDR1 is MDHEN and CDR2 is SYDVKM. Written as DNA, the CDR3 is TGTGCCGGTGGGTATGGCTACGAGCAGTACTTC. This translates into CAGGYGYEQYF.

This rearrangement joins TRBV19 to TRBJ2-5; 10 bases line up with TRBD2. This CDR3 has 16 amino acids. Losses at the gene ends were 5 bases for V and 6 bases for J; bases not matched to a gene: 12. Germline V gives CDR1 LNHDA, CDR2 SQIVND (reference sequence). CDR3 nucleotide sequence: TGTGCCAGTAGTCCGACCCTAGCGGGAGCTCGCAAGACCCAGTACTTC. Translating gives CASSPTLAGARKTQYF.

The chain couples TRBV6-6 to TRBJ2-1; 11 bases match TRBD2. CDR3 length equals 16 residues. V shed 2 bases, J shed 7 bases, and the junction held 7 bases outside the gene matches. CDR1 is MNHNY, CDR2 SVGAGI, per germline (reference sequence). This chain's CDR3 is CASSYPLAGVSNEQFF. In DNA form, the CDR3 reads TGTGCCAGCAGTTACCCACTAGCGGGAGTATCAAATGAGCAGTTCTTC.

Of note for this clone: Different DNA sequences within this sample yield the same CDR3. V usage is TRBV19 and J usage is TRBJ1-1; 7 positions agree with TRBD1. The CDR3 is made up of 15 amino acids. The V gene end was trimmed by 0 bases and the J gene end by 4 bases; junction bases not matched to a gene: 5. Germline loops: CDR1 LNHDA, CDR2 SQIVND (reference sequence). The CDR3 nucleotides read TGTGCCAGTAGTATAGATCAGGGGGAGGGCACTGAAGCTTTCTTT. Its protein is CASSIDQGEGTEAFF.

This clone was picked up one time. This chain connects TRBV6-1 to TRBJ2-2, with 8 positions matching TRBD1. CDR3 length equals 15 residues. With 6 bases clipped from V and 3 bases from J, the junction kept 6 bases outside the gene matches. CDR1 and CDR2 from the germline V gene are MNHNS and SASEGT. In nucleotides, the CDR3 is TGTGCCAGCAGCGAGGGCAGGGGGCACACCGGGGAGCTGTTTTTT. Translated: CASSEGRGHTGELFF.

The chain recombines TRBV5-8 with TRBJ1-4; D is perhaps TRBD1 (5 bases). V dropped 5 bases and J dropped 6 bases, with 14 bases sitting between them. The CDR3 has 14 residues. Per germline, CDR1 SGHTS and CDR2 YDEGEE. CDR3 DNA: TGTGCCAGCAGTCCCGGACAAAACCATGAAAAACTGTTTTTT. This codes for CASSPGQNHEKLFF.

Details on this clone: Sequence at one end of the junction differs from germline and may be a read error. The rearrangement links TRBV2 to TRBJ1-5; TRBD1 might be the D (6 bases). The CDR3 loop spans 15 amino acids. Per the germline V gene, CDR1 is SNHLY and CDR2 is FYNNEI. The CDR3 DNA reads TGTGCCAGCAGTGAACCAGGGGCTAGCATTCAGCCCCAGCATTTT. It translates to CASSEPGASIQPQHF.